The T cell receptor beta chain under discussion was sequenced for a study of blood T cell repertoires in COVID-19. Looking at the study overall: Some COVID-19 samples were acute and others convalescent; all came from the United States, Italy and Spain. In each case, the material was cDNA or gDNA derived from T cells, B-cell-depleted T cells, or PBMCs.

This clone was recorded only once. The CDR3 sequence is 13 residues long. Germline CDR1 is SGHKS and CDR2 is YYEKEE (reference sequence). Germline trimming cut 0 bases from V and 9 bases from J; bases unmatched to any gene: 4. Under the authors' procedure: Reference gene primer amplification in the assay estimated nucleated cell counts. Using immunoSEQ multiplex PCR, the repertoire was profiled, and TCRdb retains in-frame clones only, with some absent. V, J and clone size reflect that table, while D and trimming were determined from the DNA. This repertoire shows roughly 49,000 clones, around 90% found once; its top ten account for about 27%.

The clonotype originates from a human donor in a cohort sampled during active COVID-19. The V and J genes are TRBV5-5 and TRBJ2-7; 9 bases agree with TRBD1. Source material: peripheral blood. The CDR3: CASSLEGQGSQYV. Here the CDR3 DNA reads TGTGCCAGCAGCTTGGAGGGACAGGGTTCGCAGTACGTC.